These 25 T cell receptor beta chains share one sample of origin, sequenced in a study of cytomegalovirus exposure and HLA in healthy donors. The PCR contained 60 Vbeta and 13 Jbeta primers. Only in-frame clones appear in the TCRdb table, and some are missing; sequencing was by immunoSEQ multiplex PCR. The sample has about 140,000 clones, 76% seen once. Sequenced sample: PBMCs. The origin of the receptors is a man aged 35-49 years in good health and CMV-seronegative.

V is TRBV4-3 and J is TRBJ1-2; D perhaps matches TRBD1 (5 bases). Trimming took 0 bases from V and 0 from J, leaving 17 bases between them. The V gene's germline CDR1 is LGHNA and CDR2 YSLEER. CDR3 length equals 18 residues. Here the CDR3 reads CASSQDSQGPTANYGYTF. The CDR3, as DNA: TGCGCCAGCAGCCAAGATTCCCAGGGCCCCACAGCTAACTATGGCTACACCTTC.

This clone was found once. The chain uses TRBV28 and TRBJ2-7; TRBD1 might be the D (6 bases). CDR1 and CDR2 (germline): MDHEN, SYDVKM. This CDR3 region has 15 residues. Trimming cost V 2 bases and J 5 bases, with 16 bases left between them. The chain's CDR3 is CASSLISTGHHEQYF. CDR3 nucleotides: TGTGCCAGCAGTTTAATCTCGACGGGACACCACGAGCAGTACTTC.

This chain connects TRBV25-1 to TRBJ1-3; D gene ambiguous. The CDR3 spans 12 residues. V lost 5 bases to trimming and J lost 3 bases, with 5 bases between them. From germline, CDR1 is MGHDK and CDR2 SYGVNS. The CDR3 sequence is CASSTSGNTIYF. The CDR3 DNA reads TGTGCCAGCAGTACAAGTGGAAACACCATATATTTT. Looking up the rest from reference TRBV25-1 and TRBJ1-3 gives the full variable domain: EADIYQTPRYLVIGTGKKITLECSQTMGHDKMYWYQQDPGMELHLIHYSYGVNSTEKGDLSSESTVSRIRTEHFPLTLESARPSHTSQYLCASSTSGNTIYFGEGSWLTVV.

The gene calls are TRBV7-2 and TRBJ2-5; 8 bases fit TRBD2. Germline loops: CDR1 SGHTA, CDR2 FQGNSA. The ends lost 5 bases at V and 5 bases at J; junction bases unmatched: 10. The CDR3 loop spans 15 amino acids. Here the CDR3 DNA reads TGTGCCAGCAGCCAACGGGGAGCGGGGGTGGAGACCCAGTACTTC. Translated, it gives CASSQRGAGVETQYF.

V is TRBV7-9 and J is TRBJ1-2; TRBD1 might be the D (6 bases). The CDR3 is made up of 16 amino acids. The V gene's germline CDR1 is SEHNR and CDR2 FQNEAQ (reference sequence). V was pared by 5 bases and J by 1 base, with 17 bases between. The CDR3, as DNA: TGTGCCAGCAGCCTAGGTTGGGGGCAGTTTAACTATGGCTACACCTTC. Translating gives CASSLGWGQFNYGYTF.

This clone was observed once. The CDR3 DNA reads as TGCGCCAGCAGCTTGGTTGCCCAGGACACCATATATTTT. Protein sequence: CASSLVAQDTIYF. This chain links TRBV5-1 with TRBJ1-3; no clear D. Looked up from germline, CDR1 is SGHRS and CDR2 is YFSETQ. V was shortened by 0 bases and J by 8 bases, with 9 bases between the two germline ends. The CDR3 spans 13 residues.

This chain links TRBV7-9 with TRBJ2-7; TRBD2 might be the D (5 bases). V lost 1 base, J lost 7 bases, and 11 bases lay in between. CDR1 and CDR2 from the germline V gene are SEHNR and FQNEAQ (reference sequence). CDR3 length equals 13 residues. The CDR3 nucleotides read TGTGCCAGCAGCTTAGATACGGGGTCGGAGCAGTACTTC. Translated: CASSLDTGSEQYF.

In the case of this clone: Distinct nucleotide sequences in the sample also encode this CDR3. This sequence joins TRBV28 and TRBJ1-2; the D gene is possibly TRBD1 (5 bases). This CDR3 is built from 14 residues. Trimming pared 5 bases from V and 0 bases from J, leaving 10 bases between. From germline, CDR1 is MDHEN and CDR2 SYDVKM. CDR3 DNA sequence: TGTGCCAGCAGTCCTGGGACTCCTAACTATGGCTACACCTTC. Translation gives CASSPGTPNYGYTF.

The chain couples TRBV6-1 to TRBJ1-4; possibly TRBD1 for D (6 bases). The CDR3 is 13 amino acids. Germline V gene lookup returns CDR1 MNHNS and CDR2 SASEGT. The germline V and J ends were trimmed by 6 bases and 8 bases, with 13 bases remaining between them. CDR3 protein: CASSQGKGEKLFF. As DNA, the CDR3 is TGTGCCAGCAGCCAGGGGAAGGGGGAAAAACTGTTTTTT.

The rearrangement uses TRBV30 and TRBJ1-2; 8 positions match TRBD1. CDR1 is GTSNPN, CDR2 SVGIG, per germline (reference sequence). The CDR3 length is 13 residues. Germline trimming cut 2 bases from V and 8 bases from J; bases unmatched to any gene: 7. The CDR3 region is CAWSNQGARGYTF. Here the CDR3 DNA reads TGTGCCTGGAGTAACCAGGGGGCGCGGGGCTACACCTTC. Full variable domain (missing parts from reference TRBV30 and TRBJ1-2): SQTIHQWPATLVQPVGSPLSLECTVEGTSNPNLYWYRQAAGRGLQLLFYSVGIGQISSEVPQNLSASRPQDRQFILSSKKLLLSDSGFYLCAWSNQGARGYTFGSGTRLTVV.

The chain has TRBV21-1 and TRBJ2-7; TRBD1 is taken as the D call from the table, unchecked against the DNA. TRBV21-1 is a pseudogene. This CDR3 region has 15 residues. The CDR3 spells CASSIAGTVSYEQYF. DNA for the CDR3: TGTGCCAGCAGCATCGCCGGGACAGTCTCCTACGAGCAGTACTTC.

The chain uses TRBV5-1 and TRBJ1-6; D perhaps matches TRBD1 (6 bases). V was shortened by 0 bases and J by 12 bases, with 16 bases between the two germline ends. CDR1 and CDR2 from the germline V gene are SGHRS and YFSETQ. This CDR3 region has 15 residues. In DNA form, the CDR3 reads TGCGCCAGCAGCTTGGGTCCAGGGGCAATTTTACCCCTCCACTTT. It is translated as CASSLGPGAILPLHF.

J is TRBJ2-1 and V is TRBV7-9; weak D call: TRBD1 (6 bases). Germline CDR1 and CDR2: SEHNR and FQNEAQ (reference sequence). This CDR3 spans 13 amino acids. The ends were cut back, 2 bases at V and 10 bases at J, with 12 bases in the middle. The CDR3 region is CASSLNRVGEQFF. CDR3 bases: TGTGCCAGCAGCTTAAACAGGGTAGGGGAGCAGTTCTTC.

The chain recombines TRBV30 with TRBJ1-5; D gene unclear. The germline V gene encodes CDR1 GTSNPN and CDR2 SVGIG (reference sequence). Trimming pared 2 bases from V and 3 bases from J, leaving 5 bases between. The CDR3 loop spans 12 amino acids. The DNA of the CDR3 is TGTGCCTGGAGTCAAATCAATCAGCCCCAGCATTTT. It is translated as CAWSQINQPQHF.

The V gene is TRBV19, the J gene TRBJ2-5; 12 nucleotides agree with TRBD1. The V gene's germline CDR1 is LNHDA and CDR2 SQIVND (reference sequence). The CDR3 sequence is 17 residues long. The junction had 11 bases not matched to a gene; V was cut back by 1 base and J by 8 bases. The CDR3 nucleotides are TGTGCCAGTAGTATAGGGGGCGGGGCGGGACAGGGGGCAACCCAGTACTTC. Amino acids: CASSIGGGAGQGATQYF. Full variable domain (outside the CDR3, taken from reference TRBV19 and TRBJ2-5): DGGITQSPKYLFRKEGQNVTLSCEQNLNHDAMYWYRQDPGQGLRLIYYSQIVNDFQKGDIAEGYSVSREKKESFPLTVTSAQKNPTAFYLCASSIGGGAGQGATQYFGPGTRLLVL.

CDR3 residues: CASSLGLAGVYEQYF. As DNA, the CDR3 is TGTGCCAGCAGCTTAGGGCTAGCGGGAGTTTACGAGCAGTACTTC. The J gene is TRBJ2-7, the V gene TRBV7-6; TRBD2 matches 10 bases. The CDR3 has 15 amino acids. The V and J ends lost 1 base and 4 bases, in that order; junction bases with no gene match: 4. CDR1 SGHVS and CDR2 FNYEAQ come from the germline V gene.

This chain links TRBV7-3 with TRBJ2-3; D possibly corresponds to TRBD1 (5 bases). The CDR3 contains 15 residues. V lost 2 bases and J lost 3, with 12 bases in between. CDR1 is SGHTA and CDR2 is FQGTGA in the germline V gene. Here the CDR3 DNA reads TGTGCCAGCAGCTTATCAGGGCGAGCAACAGATACGCAGTATTTT. It encodes CASSLSGRATDTQYF. Filled out from reference TRBV7-3 and TRBJ2-3, the complete variable domain reads GAGVSQTPSNKVTEKGKYVELRCDPISGHTALYWYRQSLGQGPEFLIYFQGTGAADDSGLPNDRFFAVRPEGSVSTLKIQRTERGDSAVYLCASSLSGRATDTQYFGPGTRLTVL.

The rearrangement links TRBV5-1 to TRBJ1-4, with 7 nucleotides matching TRBD1. The CDR3 runs to 17 residues. Germline V gene sequence: CDR1 SGHRS, CDR2 YFSETQ. Trimming removed 1 base from V and 1 base from J; junction bases left unmatched: 7. The CDR3: CASSLTGDLGTNEKLFF. The CDR3 DNA sequence: TGCGCCAGCAGCTTGACAGGGGACTTAGGAACTAATGAAAAACTGTTTTTT.

The chain has TRBV4-3 and TRBJ2-2, with 9 bases aligning to TRBD2. CDR1 and CDR2 (germline): LGHNA, YSLEER. The trim removed 0 bases at V and 9 bases at J, leaving 8 bases unmatched. The CDR3 is 16 residues long. CDR3 sequence (DNA): TGCGCCAGCAGCCAAGATGGCGGGGGGGCCGGTTGGGAGCTGTTTTTT. Translating it yields CASSQDGGGAGWELFF.

J is TRBJ2-1 and V is TRBV5-8, with TRBD2 matching 11 bases. The CDR3 is made up of 19 amino acids. V shed 2 bases, J shed 0 bases, and the junction held 10 bases outside the gene matches. Germline V gene data show CDR1 as SGHTS and CDR2 as YDEGEE. Here the CDR3 reads CASSFRTSGLSSSYNEQFF. Written as DNA, the CDR3 is TGTGCCAGCAGCTTCAGGACTAGCGGGCTTTCGAGCTCCTACAATGAGCAGTTCTTC.

The CDR3 sequence is CSVRWGLADEQFF. As DNA, the CDR3 is TGCAGCGTTCGGTGGGGACTAGCCGATGAGCAGTTCTTC. The J gene is TRBJ2-1, the V gene TRBV29-1, with 9 positions matching TRBD2. The CDR3 covers 13 residues. In germline, CDR1 is SQVTM, CDR2 ANQGSEA. V shed 5 bases, J shed 8 bases, and the junction held 7 bases outside the gene matches.

This rearrangement joins TRBV5-4 to TRBJ2-7; 14 bases agree with TRBD2. CDR1 and CDR2 from the germline V gene are SGHNT and YYREEE (reference sequence). The junction had 6 bases not matched to a gene; V was cut back by 4 bases and J by 6 bases. This CDR3 region has 15 residues. The DNA of the CDR3 is TGTGCCAGCAGCGCGGGACTAGCGGGAGCAGGCGAGCAGTACTTC. Protein sequence: CASSAGLAGAGEQYF.

The rearrangement links TRBV5-1 to TRBJ2-1; 9 bases align to TRBD2. V trimming: 4 bases; J trimming: 8 bases; junction bases outside the gene matches: 22. The CDR3 is made up of 19 amino acids. From germline, CDR1 is SGHRS and CDR2 YFSETQ. DNA of the CDR3: TGCGCCAGCAGCGGCCCCGGGGGACTGAGGGCGGGAGGGCACCATGAGCAGTTCTTC. Translated: CASSGPGGLRAGGHHEQFF.

This chain links TRBV7-8 with TRBJ2-5; 8 nucleotides agree with TRBD2. The CDR3 is made up of 15 amino acids. The ends lost 0 bases at V and 13 bases at J; junction bases unmatched: 13. Germline V CDR1 and CDR2: SGHVS, FQNEAQ. The CDR3 nucleotides are TGTGCCAGCAGCTTAGCCAGAACGGCGGGAGGAGTACTGTACTTC. It specifies CASSLARTAGGVLYF.

The V and J genes are TRBV4-1 and TRBJ1-1; 8 bases are a match to TRBD1. The CDR3 runs 19 residues. In germline, CDR1 is MGHRA, CDR2 YSYEKL. The V gene end was trimmed by 1 base and the J gene end by 3 bases; junction bases not matched to a gene: 16. The CDR3 region has the DNA TGCGCCAGCAGCCAAGGTTGGGCCTTACAGGGGGTCGGGTACACTGAAGCTTTCTTT. This encodes CASSQGWALQGVGYTEAFF.